This T cell receptor (beta chain) was identified during a study of T cell changes during pregnancy in multiple sclerosis. This clone showed up just once. Repertoires were generated with immunoSEQ multiplex PCR, while TCRdb's copy carries only in-frame clones and drops some. The sample carries over 25,000 clones, roughly 91% recorded once. The CDR3 runs 19 residues. Losses at the gene ends were 0 bases for V and 0 bases for J; bases not matched to a gene: 11. CDR1 is SGDLS, CDR2 YYNGEE, per germline. The TCR comes from a female donor in good health, enrolled as a control in a pregnancy study. The sample consisted of CD8+ T cells from peripheral blood mononuclear cells, taken in the second trimester of pregnancy. This sequence joins TRBV9 and TRBJ1-2; 10 bases are shared with TRBD1. In DNA form, the CDR3 reads TGTGCCAGCAGCGTAGACGAGGACAGGGGGACGTTAGCTAACTATGGCTACACCTTC. Translating gives CASSVDEDRGTLANYGYTF.